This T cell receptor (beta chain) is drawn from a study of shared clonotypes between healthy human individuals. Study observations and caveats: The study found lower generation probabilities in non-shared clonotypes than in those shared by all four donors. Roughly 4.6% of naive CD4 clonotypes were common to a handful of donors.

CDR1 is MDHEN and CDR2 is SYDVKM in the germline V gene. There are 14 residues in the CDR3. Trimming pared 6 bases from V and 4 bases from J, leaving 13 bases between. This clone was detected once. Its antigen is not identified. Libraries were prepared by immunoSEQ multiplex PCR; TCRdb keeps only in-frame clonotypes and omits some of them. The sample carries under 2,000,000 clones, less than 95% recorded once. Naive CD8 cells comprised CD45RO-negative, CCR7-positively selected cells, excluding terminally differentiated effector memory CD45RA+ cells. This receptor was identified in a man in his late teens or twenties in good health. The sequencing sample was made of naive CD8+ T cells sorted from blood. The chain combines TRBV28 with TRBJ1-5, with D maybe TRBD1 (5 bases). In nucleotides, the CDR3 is TGTGCCAGCAGGGAATCGGGGGGGAATCAGCCCCAGCATTTT. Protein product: CASRESGGNQPQHF.